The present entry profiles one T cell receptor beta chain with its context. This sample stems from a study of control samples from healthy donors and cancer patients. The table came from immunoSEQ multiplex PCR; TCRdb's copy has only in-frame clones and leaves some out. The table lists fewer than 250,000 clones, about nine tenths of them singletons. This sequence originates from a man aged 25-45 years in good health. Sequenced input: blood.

The CDR3 protein is CASSMGPGTAANYGYTF. The CDR3, as DNA: TGTGCCAGTAGTATGGGCCCCGGGACAGCCGCTAACTATGGCTACACCTTC. The gene calls are TRBV19 and TRBJ1-2; 7 bases agree with TRBD1. The CDR3 covers 17 residues. From germline, CDR1 is LNHDA and CDR2 SQIVND (reference sequence). Losses at the gene ends were 3 bases for V and 0 bases for J; bases not matched to a gene: 10.